This T cell receptor beta chain was sequenced in a study of identical twins. Study-level results: The models gave estimates that fell short of the out-of-frame TCR alpha sharing seen in monozygotic twins. When twins shared out-of-frame alpha sequences, those sequences had excess low generation probability.

Healthy Caucasians alone served as donors. Points on this clonotype: The antigen is undetermined.

A universal primer site came from template switching; cDNA carried unique molecular identifiers. TCRdb re-called the 5' RACE reads through MiXCR, storing one row per CDR3 protein. The repertoire has under 350,000 distinct CDR3 sequences, roughly 9.8% of them found once; the top ten carry roughly 6.4%. CDR1 is MNHEY and CDR2 is SMNVEV in the germline V gene (reference sequence). V was pared by 5 bases and J by 4 bases, with 5 bases of the junction left unmatched. CDR3 size: 14 residues. These data were also reused for a study on yellow fever vaccine responses in identical twins.

This sequence originates from a woman under 30 in good health. V gene TRBV27 combines with J gene TRBJ2-7; TRBD1 matches 10 bases. The sample comprised CD8+ T cells sorted from blood. CDR3 amino acids: CASSPGQGWYEQYF. The CDR3, as DNA: TGTGCCAGCAGTCCGGGACAGGGGTGGTACGAGCAGTACTTC.